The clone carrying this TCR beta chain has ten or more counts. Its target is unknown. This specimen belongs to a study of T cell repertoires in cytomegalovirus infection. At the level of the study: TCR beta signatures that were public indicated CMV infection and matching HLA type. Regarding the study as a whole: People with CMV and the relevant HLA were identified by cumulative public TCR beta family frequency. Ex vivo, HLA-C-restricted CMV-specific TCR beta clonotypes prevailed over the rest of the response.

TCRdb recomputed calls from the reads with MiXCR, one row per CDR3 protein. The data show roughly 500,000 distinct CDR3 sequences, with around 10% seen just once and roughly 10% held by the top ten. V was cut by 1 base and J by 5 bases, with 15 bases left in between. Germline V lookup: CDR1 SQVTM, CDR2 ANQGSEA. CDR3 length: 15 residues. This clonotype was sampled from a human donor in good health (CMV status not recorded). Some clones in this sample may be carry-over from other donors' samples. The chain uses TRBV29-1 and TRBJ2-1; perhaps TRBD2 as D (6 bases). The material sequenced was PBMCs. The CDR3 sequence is CSVEGSGTGDNEQFF. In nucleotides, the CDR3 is TGCAGCGTTGAAGGTTCCGGGACTGGAGACAATGAGCAGTTCTTC.